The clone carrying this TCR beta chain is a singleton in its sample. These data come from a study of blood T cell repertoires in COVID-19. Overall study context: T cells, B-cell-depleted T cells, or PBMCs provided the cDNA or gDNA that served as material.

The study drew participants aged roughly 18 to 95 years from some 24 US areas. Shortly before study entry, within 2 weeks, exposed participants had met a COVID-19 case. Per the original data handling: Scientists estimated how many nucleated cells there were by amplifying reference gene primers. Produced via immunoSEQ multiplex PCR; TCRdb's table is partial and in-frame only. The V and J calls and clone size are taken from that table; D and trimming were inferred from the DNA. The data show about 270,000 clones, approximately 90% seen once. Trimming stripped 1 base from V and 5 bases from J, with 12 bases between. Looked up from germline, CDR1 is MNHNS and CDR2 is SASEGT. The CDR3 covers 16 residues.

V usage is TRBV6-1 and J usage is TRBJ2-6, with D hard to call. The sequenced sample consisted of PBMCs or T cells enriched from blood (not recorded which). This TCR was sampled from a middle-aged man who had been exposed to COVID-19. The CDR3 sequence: CASSEDVRTWANVLTF. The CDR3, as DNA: TGTGCCAGCAGTGAAGATGTGCGCACGTGGGCCAACGTCCTGACTTTC.